This TCR beta chain appears in the sequencing data of a study of shared clonotypes between healthy human individuals. Study-level points and caveats: Compared with memory subsets, naive subsets generally had larger estimated richness.

Here immunoSEQ multiplex PCR was the method, and the copy in TCRdb shows in-frame clones only, minus some. The data contain about 120,000 clones, 68% of them singletons. This clone was observed a few times. Its antigen is currently unknown. Study donors comprised healthy, HIV-negative adults devoid of recent acute infection or vaccination. Caucasian adults living in Nashville, Tennessee, provided all samples. The specimen was memory CD8+ T cells sorted from blood. Subset specified: CD45RO+ cells pooled with CCR7-negative TemRA cells. The TCR originated in a woman in her twenties or thirties in good health.

The CDR3 DNA follows: TGCAGTGCCACCAGGGGAAGCGGCTACACCTTC. Protein sequence: CSATRGSGYTF. The genes are TRBV20-1 and TRBJ1-2; D might be TRBD1 (6 bases). Deletions cut 6 bases from V and 8 bases from J, with 13 bases between. Germline V lookup: CDR1 DFQATT, CDR2 SNEGSKA (reference sequence). CDR3 size: 11 residues.